The following is a T cell receptor beta chain sequence with its context. The antigen remains undetermined. The data stem from a study of Graves' ophthalmopathy and Graves' hyperthyroidism. The overall study: Pretreatment peripheral blood was obtained at initial diagnosis.

The sequenced template was RNA, covering the TCR beta CDR3 region. RT-PCR in the first round used HTBI primers; a second-round multiplex PCR followed. TCRdb used MiXCR to reprocess the multiplex PCR reads, holding one entry per CDR3 protein. The sample records about 230,000 distinct CDR3 sequences, around 45% being singletons. The germline CDR1 and CDR2 sequences are SGHVS and FQNEAQ. The CDR3 runs 16 residues. V shed 4 bases, J shed 3 bases, and the junction held 8 bases outside the gene matches. The study's findings and limits: Appearing in blood as well were most expanded thyroid clonotypes above 0.001 frequency. In separating ophthalmopathy from stable hyperthyroidism, a 13-signature model achieved 85% to 90% sensitivity and 81.08% specificity. With a specificity of around 72% and a sensitivity of approximately 68%, the model predicted ophthalmopathy progression.

This sequence originates from an adult man with Graves' ophthalmopathy. The chain employs TRBV7-8 and TRBJ1-2, with 10 bases lining up with TRBD1. The specimen sequenced was peripheral blood. Here the CDR3 DNA reads TGTGCCAGCAGCTCTGGGGGACAGGGGCTAGACTATGGCTACACCTTC. The encoded protein is CASSSGGQGLDYGYTF.